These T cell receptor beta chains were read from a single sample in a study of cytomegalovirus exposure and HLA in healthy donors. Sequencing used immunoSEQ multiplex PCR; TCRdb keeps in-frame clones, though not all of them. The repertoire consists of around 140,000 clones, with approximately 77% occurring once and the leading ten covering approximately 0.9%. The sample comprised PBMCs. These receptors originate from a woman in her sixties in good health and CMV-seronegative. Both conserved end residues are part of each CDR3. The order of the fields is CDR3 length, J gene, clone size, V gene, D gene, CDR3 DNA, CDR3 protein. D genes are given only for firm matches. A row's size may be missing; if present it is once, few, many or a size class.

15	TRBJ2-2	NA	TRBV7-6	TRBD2	TGTGCCAGCAGCCTGCGACTAGCGGGAGGGGGGGAGCTGTTTTTT	CASSLRLAGGGELFF
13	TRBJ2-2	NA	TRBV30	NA	TGTGCCTCGTCCCGCCCGGGGGCCGGGGAGCTGTTTTTT	CASSRPGAGELFF
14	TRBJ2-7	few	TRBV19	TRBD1	TGTGCCAGTAGTATTCCGGGACAGGCCTACGAGCAGTACTTC	CASSIPGQAYEQYF
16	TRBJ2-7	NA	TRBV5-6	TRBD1	TGTGCCAGCAGCTTCAGGGGGACAAGAGGGATATACGAGCAGTACTTC	CASSFRGTRGIYEQYF
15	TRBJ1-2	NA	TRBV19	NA	TGTGCCAGTAGAGAGACAGGTCCCGGGGCCTATGGCTACACCTTC	CASRETGPGAYGYTF
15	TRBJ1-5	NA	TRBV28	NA	TGTGCCAGCAGTTTTATCGGGGGGGGTAATCAGCCCCAGCATTTT	CASSFIGGGNQPQHF
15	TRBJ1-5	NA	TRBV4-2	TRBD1	TGTGCCAGCAGCCAAGAAGCCCAGGGGGATCGGCCCCAGCATTTT	CASSQEAQGDRPQHF
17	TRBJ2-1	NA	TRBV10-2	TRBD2	TGCGCCAGCAGTGAGCCCCATGCGGGAGAGGGTTACAATGAGCAGTTCTTC	CASSEPHAGEGYNEQFF
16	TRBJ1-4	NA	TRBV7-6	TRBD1	TGTGCCAGCAGCGGAGGGGGGACAGCTTCGAATGAAAAACTGTTTTTT	CASSGGGTASNEKLFF
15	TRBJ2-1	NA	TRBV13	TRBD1	TGTGCCAGCAGCTTAGGGGGGGACAGGGAGAATGAGCAGTTCTTC	CASSLGGDRENEQFF
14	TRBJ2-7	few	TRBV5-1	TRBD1	TGCGCCAGCAGCCCTTTGGACAGGTCCTACGAGCAGTACTTC	CASSPLDRSYEQYF
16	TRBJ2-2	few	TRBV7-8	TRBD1	TGTGCCAGCAGCTTAGGGGACAGGGGGAGCACCGGGGAGCTGTTTTTT	CASSLGDRGSTGELFF
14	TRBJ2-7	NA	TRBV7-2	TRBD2	TGTGCCAGCAGCTCCGGGACTAGCGCCTACGAGCAGTACTTC	CASSSGTSAYEQYF
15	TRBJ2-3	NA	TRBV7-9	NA	TGTGCCAGCAGCTTTAGGGCAGGGCGCACAGATACGCAGTATTTT	CASSFRAGRTDTQYF
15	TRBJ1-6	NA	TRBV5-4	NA	TGTGCCAGCAGCCGAGACAGCTCCTATAATTCACCCCTCCACTTT	CASSRDSSYNSPLHF
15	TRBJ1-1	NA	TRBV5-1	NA	TGCGCCAGCAGGGGGCTCCGGGACATGAACACTGAAGCTTTCTTT	CASRGLRDMNTEAFF
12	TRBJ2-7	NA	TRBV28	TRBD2	TGTGCCAGCACGCTGGCGGGGGACGAGCAGTACTTC	CASTLAGDEQYF
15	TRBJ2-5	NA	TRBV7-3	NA	TGTGCCAGCAGCTTAGGTTTCGGAGGTATGGAGACCCAGTACTTC	CASSLGFGGMETQYF
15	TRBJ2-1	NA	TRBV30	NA	TGTGCCGGGAGGGGAGGGGGGGGGCCCTACAATGAGCAGTTCTTC	CAGRGGGGPYNEQFF
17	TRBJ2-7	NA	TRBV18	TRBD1	TGTGCCAGCTCACCACCTGGTCAGGGGGCGAGCTCCTACGAGCAGTACTTC	CASSPPGQGASSYEQYF
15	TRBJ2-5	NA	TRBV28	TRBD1	TGTGCCAGCACCCTCTCGCAGGGGGCGAGAGAGACCCAGTACTTC	CASTLSQGARETQYF
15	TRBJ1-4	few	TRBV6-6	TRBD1	TGTGCCAGCACCCTGGGCAGGGGGCTGGATGAAAAACTGTTTTTT	CASTLGRGLDEKLFF
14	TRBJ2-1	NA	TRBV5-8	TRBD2	TGTGCCAGCAGCTACATGTCGGGGGGGTTTGAGCAGTTCTTC	CASSYMSGGFEQFF
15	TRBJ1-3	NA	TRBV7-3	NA	TGTGCCAGCAGCTTAGGGGCGGTCTCTGGAAACACCATATATTTT	CASSLGAVSGNTIYF
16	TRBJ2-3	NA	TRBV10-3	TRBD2	TGTGCCATCAGGAAAACTAGCGGGGGGGATCCTTATACGCAGTATTTT	CAIRKTSGGDPYTQYF
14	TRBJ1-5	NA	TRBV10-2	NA	TGCGCCAGCAAGGGAGGTCCGAGCAATCAGCCCCAGCATTTT	CASKGGPSNQPQHF
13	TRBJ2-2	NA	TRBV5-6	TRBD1	TGTGCCAGCAGCCTACCGACAGGGGGGGAGCTGTTTTTT	CASSLPTGGELFF
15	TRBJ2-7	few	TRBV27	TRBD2	TGTGCCAGCAGTTTAATGGGCGGGGGGTTGGACGAGCAGTACTTC	CASSLMGGGLDEQYF
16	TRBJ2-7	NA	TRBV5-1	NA	TGCGCCAGCAGCCCGCATTCGAGGAGCGACGCCTACGAGCAGTACTTC	CASSPHSRSDAYEQYF
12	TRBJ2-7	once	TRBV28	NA	TGTGCCAGCAGTTTACCCAAGCGCGAGCAGTACTTC	CASSLPKREQYF
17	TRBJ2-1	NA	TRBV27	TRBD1	TGTGCCAGCAGAAAAGGGGTGGGACAGGGGTCTGTAAATGAGCAGTTCTTC	CASRKGVGQGSVNEQFF
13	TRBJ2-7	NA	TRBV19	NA	TGTGCCAAATCGGGGGGCGCTTCCTACGAGCAGTACTTC	CAKSGGASYEQYF
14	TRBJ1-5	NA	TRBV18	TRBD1	TGTGCCAGCTCCCCGGGACAGGCCCAGCAGCCCCAGCATTTT	CASSPGQAQQPQHF
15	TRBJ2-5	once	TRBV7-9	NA	TGTGCCAGCAGCCATGAGGGCAGGGGACAAGAGACCCAGTACTTC	CASSHEGRGQETQYF
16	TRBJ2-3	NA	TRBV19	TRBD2	TGTGCCAGTAGTATACGGGGGCTAGCGGGGGGCGATACGCAGTATTTT	CASSIRGLAGGDTQYF
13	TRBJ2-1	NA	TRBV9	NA	TGTGCCAGCAGTCAATCCAGGGCCGGTGAGCAGTTCTTC	CASSQSRAGEQFF
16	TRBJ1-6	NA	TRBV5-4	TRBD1	TGTGCCAGCAGCTTAGATGGGACAGGGGGAGGTTCACCCCTCCACTTT	CASSLDGTGGGSPLHF
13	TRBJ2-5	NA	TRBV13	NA	TGTGCCAGCAGCCAAGAGCCCCCCGAGACCCAGTACTTC	CASSQEPPETQYF